The 17 T cell receptor beta chains in this list originate from one sample, sequenced in a study of blood T cell repertoires in COVID-19. Here immunoSEQ multiplex PCR was the method, and the copy in TCRdb shows in-frame clones only, minus some. The sample gives about 41,000 clones, around nine tenths of which show up once; approximately 4% is in the top ten. Sequencing input: peripheral blood. The receptor source for this set is a man aged 40-49 years with COVID-19, enrolled during active disease.

This clone has only one observation. The rearrangement uses TRBV5-4 and TRBJ2-1; tentatively, D is TRBD1 (6 bases). The germline V gene has CDR1 SGHNT and CDR2 YYREEE (reference sequence). V was pared by 0 bases and J by 6 bases, with 19 bases between. The CDR3 is 17 amino acids. The CDR3 nucleotides are TGTGCCAGCAGCTTGGGGGGGCGGCTGATACCTCTCAATGAGCAGTTCTTC. This sequence encodes CASSLGGRLIPLNEQFF.

CDR3 loop: CASSFAGPDTQYF. The CDR3 region has the DNA TGTGCCAGCAGCTTTGCAGGGCCAGATACGCAGTATTTT. This chain connects TRBV5-4 to TRBJ2-3; D perhaps matches TRBD1 (5 bases). There are 13 residues in the CDR3. The germline CDR1 and CDR2 sequences are SGHNT and YYREEE (reference sequence). V lost 2 bases and J 4 bases, leaving 8 bases between the germline ends.

The gene calls are TRBV9 and TRBJ2-7; TRBD2 aligns across 12 bases. CDR3 length: 15 amino acids. With V trimmed by 3 bases and J by 4 bases, 5 bases remained unmatched. Per the germline V gene, CDR1 is SGDLS and CDR2 is YYNGEE. CDR3 loop: CASSAGTSGYYEQYF. The CDR3 DNA reads as TGTGCCAGCAGCGCAGGGACTAGCGGGTATTACGAGCAGTACTTC.

This sequence joins TRBV28 and TRBJ1-2, with TRBD1 identical over 10 bases. CDR3 size: 13 residues. The V segment lost 5 bases and the J segment 6 bases; nucleotides outside the gene matches: 3. Looked up from germline, CDR1 is MDHEN and CDR2 is SYDVKM. CDR3: CASSLDRGHGYTF. In DNA form, the CDR3 reads TGTGCCAGCAGTCTTGACAGGGGGCATGGCTACACCTTC.

This chain connects TRBV6-1 to TRBJ1-2, with D possibly TRBD1 on 5 matching bases. The length of the CDR3 is 14 residues. The V gene's germline CDR1 is MNHNS and CDR2 SASEGT. Deletions cut 2 bases from V and 8 bases from J, with 15 bases between. The CDR3 DNA is TGTGCCAGCAGTGAATTGCGGGGCTCGGGAGGCTACACCTTC. Its protein product is CASSELRGSGGYTF.

This chain uses TRBV18 with TRBJ2-7, with 8 positions matching TRBD1. With 3 bases clipped from V and 2 bases from J, the junction kept 3 bases outside the gene matches. There are 14 residues in the CDR3. Germline V CDR1 and CDR2: KGHSH, LQKENI. The CDR3 bases are TGTGCCAGCTCACCCTCGGACAGGGCCTACGAGCAGTACTTC. It specifies CASSPSDRAYEQYF.

The chain couples TRBV2 to TRBJ2-5; 14 nucleotides line up with TRBD2. Germline V lookup: CDR1 SNHLY, CDR2 FYNNEI. V lost 3 bases to trimming and J lost 7 bases; unmatched junction nucleotides: 13. The CDR3 contains 18 residues. The CDR3 loop is CASSEGTSGGSWEPTQYF. In DNA form, the CDR3 reads TGTGCCAGCAGTGAGGGGACTAGCGGGGGAAGCTGGGAACCGACCCAGTACTTC. Complete variable domain (other parts from reference TRBV2 and TRBJ2-5): EPEVTQTPSHQVTQMGQEVILRCVPISNHLYFYWYRQILGQKVEFLVSFYNNEISEKSEIFDDQFSVERPDGSNFTLKIRSTKLEDSAMYFCASSEGTSGGSWEPTQYFGPGTRLLVL.

The CDR3 nucleotides are TGCGCCAGCAGCCAAGGGTACAACCTGGACTACTATGGCTACACCTTC. Its protein product is CASSQGYNLDYYGYTF. The rearrangement joins TRBV4-1 to TRBJ1-2, with D uncertain. Germline CDR1 reads MGHRA; CDR2 reads YSYEKL. V lost 1 base, J lost 3 bases, and 15 bases lay in between. There are 16 residues in the CDR3.

The chain uses TRBV5-4 and TRBJ2-1; D may be TRBD2 (7 bases). CDR1 and CDR2 (germline): SGHNT, YYREEE (reference sequence). The V and J ends lost 1 base and 3 bases respectively, with 11 bases between them. CDR3 length equals 15 residues. CDR3 in amino acids: CASSLRGGGYNEQFF. The CDR3 DNA reads as TGTGCCAGCAGCTTGAGGGGGGGAGGCTACAATGAGCAGTTCTTC.

This chain links TRBV30 with TRBJ1-1, with a tentative D call TRBD1 (6 bases). Germline CDR1 is GTSNPN and CDR2 is SVGIG (reference sequence). Between the trimmed V and J ends, which lost 1 base and 4 bases, there was a span of 16 bases. This CDR3 region has 15 residues. CDR3 in amino acids: CAWSDGQPVGTEAFF. CDR3 DNA: TGTGCCTGGAGTGATGGACAGCCGGTGGGCACTGAAGCTTTCTTT.

J is TRBJ1-5 and V is TRBV6-2 or TRBV6-3; D not resolved. Germline CDR1 is MNHEY and CDR2 is SVGEGT. The length of the CDR3 is 14 residues. The V gene lost 2 bases and the J gene lost 5 bases, with 10 bases spanning the gap. This CDR3 reads CASSYAQDYQPQHF. The DNA for the CDR3 is TGTGCCAGCAGTTACGCCCAGGATTATCAGCCCCAGCATTTT.

The chain links TRBV2 to TRBJ2-2; the match to TRBD2 covers 9 bases. Trimming took 7 bases from V and 5 from J; bases not matched to a gene: 5. The length of the CDR3 is 14 residues. Germline lookup yields CDR1 SNHLY and CDR2 FYNNEI. Written as DNA, the CDR3 is TGTGCCAGCATATTTCTAGCGGGGACCGGGGAGCTGTTTTTT. Translating gives CASIFLAGTGELFF.

The chain links TRBV28 to TRBJ2-1; TRBD2 might be the D (6 bases). The CDR3 contains 15 residues. CDR1 is MDHEN and CDR2 is SYDVKM in the germline V gene. Trimming removed 5 bases at V and 9 bases at J, with 20 bases between. The CDR3 DNA reads TGTGCCAGCAGTGGCCCCCAGCGGGCGGAACGTGAGCAGTTCTTC. Translation gives CASSGPQRAEREQFF.

The chain couples TRBV27 to TRBJ1-2; D gene unclear. This CDR3 comprises 10 residues. V shed 8 bases and J shed 6 bases, with 7 bases lying between them. The germline V gene encodes CDR1 MNHEY and CDR2 SMNVEV (reference sequence). CDR3 sequence reads: CASPLNGYTF. As DNA, the CDR3 is TGTGCCAGCCCCTTAAATGGCTACACCTTC.

The chain carries TRBV15 and TRBJ1-2; 9 bases are shared with TRBD1. With 3 bases clipped from V and 2 bases from J, the junction kept 7 bases outside the gene matches. The germline CDR1 and CDR2 sequences are LNHNV and YYDKDF (reference sequence). The CDR3 runs to 16 residues. CDR3 loop: CATSRTPGQGNYGYTF. CDR3 nucleotide sequence: TGTGCCACCAGCAGGACTCCGGGACAGGGAAACTATGGCTACACCTTC.

The genes are TRBV3-1 (or the pseudogene TRBV3-2) and TRBJ2-2; possible D gene TRBD1, 5 bases. Germline-derived CDR1 and CDR2 are LGHDT and YNNKEL (reference sequence). V lost 0 bases to trimming and J lost 1 base, with 6 bases between them. The CDR3 has 15 residues. The CDR3 nucleotides are TGTGCCAGCAGCCAAGAGGGGCAGAACACCGGGGAGCTGTTTTTT. Protein sequence: CASSQEGQNTGELFF.

Note on this clone: An end of the junction does not agree with germline; a read error may underlie this. The chain combines TRBV30 with TRBJ2-2; 7 nucleotides agree with TRBD1. The CDR3 length is 14 residues. Germline V gene data show CDR1 as GTSNPN and CDR2 as SVGIG (reference sequence). CDR3 sequence reads: CAWRTGIRSGELFF. Written as DNA, the CDR3 is TGTGCTTGGAGGACAGGAATACGGTCCGGGGAGCTGTTTTTT.